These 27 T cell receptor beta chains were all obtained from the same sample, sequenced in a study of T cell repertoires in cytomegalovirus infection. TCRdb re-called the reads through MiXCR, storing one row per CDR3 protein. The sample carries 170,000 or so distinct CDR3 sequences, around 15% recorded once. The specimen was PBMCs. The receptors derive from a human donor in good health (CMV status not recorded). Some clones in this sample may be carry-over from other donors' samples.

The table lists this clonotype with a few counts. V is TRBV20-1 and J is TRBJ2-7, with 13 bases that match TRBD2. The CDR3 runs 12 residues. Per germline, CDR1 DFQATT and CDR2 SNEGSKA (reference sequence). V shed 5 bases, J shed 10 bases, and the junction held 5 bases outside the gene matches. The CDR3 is CSAGGLAGPQYF. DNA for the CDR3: TGCAGTGCTGGGGGACTAGCGGGGCCCCAGTACTTC.

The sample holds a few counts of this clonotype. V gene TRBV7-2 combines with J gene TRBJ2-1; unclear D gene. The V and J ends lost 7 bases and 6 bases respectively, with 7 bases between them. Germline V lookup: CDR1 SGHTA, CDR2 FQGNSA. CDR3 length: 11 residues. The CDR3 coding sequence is TGTGCCAGCACTTATGGCAATGAGCAGTTCTTC. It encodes CASTYGNEQFF.

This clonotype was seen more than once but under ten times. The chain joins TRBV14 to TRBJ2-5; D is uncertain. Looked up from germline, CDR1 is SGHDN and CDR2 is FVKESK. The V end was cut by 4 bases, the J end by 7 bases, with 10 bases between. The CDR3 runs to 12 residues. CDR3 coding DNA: TGTGCCAGCAGCCGCCCGGATGGGACCCAGTACTTC. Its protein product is CASSRPDGTQYF. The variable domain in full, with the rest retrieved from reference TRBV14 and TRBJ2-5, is EAGVTQFPSHSVIEKGQTVTLRCDPISGHDNLYWYRRVMGKEIKFLLHFVKESKQDESGMPNNRFLAERTGGTYSTLKVQPAELEDSGVYFCASSRPDGTQYFGPGTRLLVL.

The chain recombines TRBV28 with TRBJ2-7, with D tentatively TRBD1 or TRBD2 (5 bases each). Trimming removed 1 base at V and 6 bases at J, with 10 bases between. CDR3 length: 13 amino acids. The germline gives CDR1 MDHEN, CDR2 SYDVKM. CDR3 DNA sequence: TGTGCCAGCAGTTTATTCGGGGACGGCGAGCAGTACTTC. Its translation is CASSLFGDGEQYF.

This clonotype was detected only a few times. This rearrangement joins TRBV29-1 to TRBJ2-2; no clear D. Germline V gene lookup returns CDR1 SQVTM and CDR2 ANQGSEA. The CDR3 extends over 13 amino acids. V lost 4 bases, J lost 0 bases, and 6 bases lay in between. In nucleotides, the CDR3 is TGCAGCGTTGGGCAGGCGAACACCGGGGAGCTGTTTTTT. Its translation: CSVGQANTGELFF.

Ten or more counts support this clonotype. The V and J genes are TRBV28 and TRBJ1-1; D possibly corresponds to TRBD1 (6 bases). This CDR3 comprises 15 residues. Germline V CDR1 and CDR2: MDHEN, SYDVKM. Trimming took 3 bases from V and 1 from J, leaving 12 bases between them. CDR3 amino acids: CASSFLQGWNTEAFF. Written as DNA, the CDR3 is TGTGCCAGCAGTTTCCTACAGGGTTGGAACACTGAAGCTTTCTTT.

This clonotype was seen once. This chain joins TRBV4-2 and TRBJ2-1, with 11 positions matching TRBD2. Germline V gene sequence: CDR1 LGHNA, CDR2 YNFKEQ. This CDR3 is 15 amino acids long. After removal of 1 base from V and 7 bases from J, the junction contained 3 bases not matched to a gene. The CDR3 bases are TGTGCCAGCAGCCAAGCACTAGCGGGAGCAAATGAGCAGTTCTTC. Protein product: CASSQALAGANEQFF.

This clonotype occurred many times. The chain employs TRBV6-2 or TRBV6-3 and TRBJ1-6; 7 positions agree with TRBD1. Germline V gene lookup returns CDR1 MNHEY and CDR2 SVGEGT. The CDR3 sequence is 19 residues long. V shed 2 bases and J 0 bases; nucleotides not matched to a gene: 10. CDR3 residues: CASSYPEDRRSSYNSPLHF. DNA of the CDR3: TGTGCCAGCAGTTACCCCGAGGACAGGAGGAGCTCCTATAATTCACCCCTCCACTTT.

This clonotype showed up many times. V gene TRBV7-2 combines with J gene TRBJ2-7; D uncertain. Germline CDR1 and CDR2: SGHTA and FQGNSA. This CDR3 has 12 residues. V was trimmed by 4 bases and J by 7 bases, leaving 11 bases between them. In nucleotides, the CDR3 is TGTGCCAGCAGCTCGTACCCCTGGGAGCAGTACTTC. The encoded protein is CASSSYPWEQYF. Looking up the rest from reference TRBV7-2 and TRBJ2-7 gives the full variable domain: GAGVSQSPSNKVTEKGKDVELRCDPISGHTALYWYRQSLGQGLEFLIYFQGNSAPDKSGLPSDRFSAERTGGSVSTLTIQRTQQEDSAVYLCASSSYPWEQYFGPGTRLTVT.

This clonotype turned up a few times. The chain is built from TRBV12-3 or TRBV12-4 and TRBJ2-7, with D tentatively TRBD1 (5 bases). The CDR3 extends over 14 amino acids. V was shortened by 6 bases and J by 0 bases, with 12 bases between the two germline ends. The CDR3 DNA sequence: TGTGCCAGCAGGCCCAGGGCGAGCTCCTACGAGCAGTACTTC. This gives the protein CASRPRASSYEQYF.

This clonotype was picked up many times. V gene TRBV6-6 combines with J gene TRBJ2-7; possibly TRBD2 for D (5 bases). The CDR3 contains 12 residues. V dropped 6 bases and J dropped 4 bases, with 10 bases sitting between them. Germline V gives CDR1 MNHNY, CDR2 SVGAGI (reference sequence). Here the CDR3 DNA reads TGTGCCAGCAGCCGATCGGGATACGAGCAGTACTTC. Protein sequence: CASSRSGYEQYF.

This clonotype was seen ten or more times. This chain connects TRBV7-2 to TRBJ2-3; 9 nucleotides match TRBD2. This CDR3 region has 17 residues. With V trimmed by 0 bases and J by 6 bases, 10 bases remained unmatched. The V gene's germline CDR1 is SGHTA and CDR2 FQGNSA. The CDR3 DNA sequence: TGTGCCAGCAGCTTAGCCCCTAGCGGGATTAGGGGGGATACGCAGTATTTT. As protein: CASSLAPSGIRGDTQYF. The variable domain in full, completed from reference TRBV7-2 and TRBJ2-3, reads GAGVSQSPSNKVTEKGKDVELRCDPISGHTALYWYRQSLGQGLEFLIYFQGNSAPDKSGLPSDRFSAERTGGSVSTLTIQRTQQEDSAVYLCASSLAPSGIRGDTQYFGPGTRLTVL.

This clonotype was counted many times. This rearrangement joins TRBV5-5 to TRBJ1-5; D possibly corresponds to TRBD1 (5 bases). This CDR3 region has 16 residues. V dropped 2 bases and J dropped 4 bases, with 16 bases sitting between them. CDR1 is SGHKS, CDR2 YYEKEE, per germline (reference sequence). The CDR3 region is CASSFLPGLVNQPQHF. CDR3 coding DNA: TGTGCCAGCAGCTTTCTCCCAGGGCTGGTGAATCAGCCCCAGCATTTT.

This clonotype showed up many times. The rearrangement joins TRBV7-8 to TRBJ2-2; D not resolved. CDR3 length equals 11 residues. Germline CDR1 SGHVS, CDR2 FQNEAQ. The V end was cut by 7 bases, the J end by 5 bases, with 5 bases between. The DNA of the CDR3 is TGTGCCAGCACTCATACCGGGGAGCTGTTTTTT. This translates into CASTHTGELFF.

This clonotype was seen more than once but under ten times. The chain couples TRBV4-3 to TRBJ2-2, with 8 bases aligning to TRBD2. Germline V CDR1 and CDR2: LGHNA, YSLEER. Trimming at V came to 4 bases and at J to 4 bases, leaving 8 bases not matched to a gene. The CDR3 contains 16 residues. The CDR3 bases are TGCGCCAGCAGCCCAGGGCGGGGGGCGGGCACCGGGGAGCTGTTTTTT. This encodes CASSPGRGAGTGELFF.

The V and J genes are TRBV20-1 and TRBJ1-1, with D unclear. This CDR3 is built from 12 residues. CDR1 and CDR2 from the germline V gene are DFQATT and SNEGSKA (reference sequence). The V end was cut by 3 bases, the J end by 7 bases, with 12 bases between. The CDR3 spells CSASLGFNEAFF. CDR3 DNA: TGCAGTGCTAGTTTGGGATTTAATGAAGCTTTCTTT.

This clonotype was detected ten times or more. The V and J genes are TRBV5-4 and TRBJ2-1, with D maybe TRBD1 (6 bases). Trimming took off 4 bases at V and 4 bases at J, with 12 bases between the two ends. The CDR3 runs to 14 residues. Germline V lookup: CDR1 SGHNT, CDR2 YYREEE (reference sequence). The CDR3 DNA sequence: TGTGCCAGCAGCACCGGGACACTTTACAATGAGCAGTTCTTC. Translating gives CASSTGTLYNEQFF.

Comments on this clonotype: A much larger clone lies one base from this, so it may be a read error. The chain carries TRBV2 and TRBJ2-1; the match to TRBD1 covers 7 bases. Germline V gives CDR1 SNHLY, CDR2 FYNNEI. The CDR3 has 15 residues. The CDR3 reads CASRLDRTGHKEQFF. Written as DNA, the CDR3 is TGTGCCAGCAGGTTAGACAGGACAGGCCACAAGGAGCAGTTCTTC.

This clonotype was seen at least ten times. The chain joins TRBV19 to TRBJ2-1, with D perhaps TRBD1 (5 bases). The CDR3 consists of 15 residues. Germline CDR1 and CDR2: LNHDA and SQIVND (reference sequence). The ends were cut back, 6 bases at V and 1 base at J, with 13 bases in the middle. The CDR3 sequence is CASRLQVPSYNEQFF. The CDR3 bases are TGTGCCAGTAGGCTACAGGTTCCATCCTACAATGAGCAGTTCTTC.

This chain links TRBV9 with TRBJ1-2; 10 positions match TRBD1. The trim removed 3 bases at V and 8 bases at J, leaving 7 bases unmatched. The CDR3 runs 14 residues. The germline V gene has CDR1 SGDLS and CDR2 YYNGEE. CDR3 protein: CASSATGQGSGYTF. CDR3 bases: TGTGCCAGCAGCGCCACGGGACAGGGGAGCGGCTACACCTTC.

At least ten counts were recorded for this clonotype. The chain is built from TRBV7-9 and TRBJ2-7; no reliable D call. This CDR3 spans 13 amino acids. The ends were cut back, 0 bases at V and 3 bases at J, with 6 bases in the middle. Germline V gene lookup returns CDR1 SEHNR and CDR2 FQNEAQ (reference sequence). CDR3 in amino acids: CASSLAGLYEQYF. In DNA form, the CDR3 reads TGTGCCAGCAGCTTAGCAGGGCTCTACGAGCAGTACTTC.

CDR3 nucleotides: TGCGCCAGCAGCCCCCTAGCTGTTTCCTACAATGAGCAGTTCTTC. Its protein is CASSPLAVSYNEQFF. The chain combines TRBV5-1 with TRBJ2-1, with D tentatively TRBD2 (5 bases). Germline values: CDR1 SGHRS, CDR2 YFSETQ. The CDR3 sequence is 15 residues long. The V end lost 4 bases, the J end lost 1 base, and 12 bases lay between the germline ends.

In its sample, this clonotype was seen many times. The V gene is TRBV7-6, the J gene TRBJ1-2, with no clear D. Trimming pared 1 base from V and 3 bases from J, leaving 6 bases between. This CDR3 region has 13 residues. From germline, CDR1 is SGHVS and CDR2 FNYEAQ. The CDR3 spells CASSLDGDYGYTF. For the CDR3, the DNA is TGTGCCAGCAGCTTAGACGGGGACTATGGCTACACCTTC.

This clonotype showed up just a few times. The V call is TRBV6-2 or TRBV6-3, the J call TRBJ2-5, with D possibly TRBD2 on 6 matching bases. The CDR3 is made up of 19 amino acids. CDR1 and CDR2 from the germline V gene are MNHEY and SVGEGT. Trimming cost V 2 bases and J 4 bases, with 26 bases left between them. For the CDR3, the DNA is TGTGCCAGCAGTTACGACTCGGCTAGCGCTAAGGGGTTCGGAGAGACCCAGTACTTC. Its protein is CASSYDSASAKGFGETQYF.

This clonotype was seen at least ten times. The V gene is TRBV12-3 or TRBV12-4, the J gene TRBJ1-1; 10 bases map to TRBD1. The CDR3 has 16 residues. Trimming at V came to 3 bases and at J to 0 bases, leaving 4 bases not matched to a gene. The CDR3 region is CASSLGQGPVNTEAFF. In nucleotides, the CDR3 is TGTGCCAGCAGTTTGGGACAGGGGCCGGTGAACACTGAAGCTTTCTTT.

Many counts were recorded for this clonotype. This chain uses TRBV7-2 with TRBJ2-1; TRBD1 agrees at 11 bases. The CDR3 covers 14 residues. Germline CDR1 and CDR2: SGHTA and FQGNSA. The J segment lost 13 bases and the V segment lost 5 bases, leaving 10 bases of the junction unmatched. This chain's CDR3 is CASSLLGQGGLQFF. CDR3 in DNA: TGTGCCAGCAGCCTTTTGGGACAGGGGGGGTTACAGTTCTTC.

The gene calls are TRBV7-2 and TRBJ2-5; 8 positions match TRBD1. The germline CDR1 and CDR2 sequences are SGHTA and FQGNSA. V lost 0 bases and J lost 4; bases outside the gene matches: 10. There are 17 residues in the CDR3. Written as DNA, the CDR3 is TGTGCCAGCAGCTTAGCGGGAACAGGGGGTGTGAGAGAGACCCAGTACTTC. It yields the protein CASSLAGTGGVRETQYF.